The next 30 T cell receptor beta chains were all read from a single sample in a study of beta chain features in type 1 diabetes. Sequencing targeted expressed TCRB transcripts, as all isolated RNA had been reverse transcribed. The repertoire was sequenced with immunoSEQ multiplex PCR; TCRdb's copy has only in-frame clones and lacks some. The table has some 240,000 clones, 15% to 20% seen once; the top ten hold 0.085%. For these TCRs, the target antigens are not known. Regarding the study as a whole: Type 1 diabetes patients had moderately but significantly shorter TCRB CDR3s in all four CD4+ subsets.

The sequencing input was naive CD4+ T cells from blood. Source of these receptors: a man younger than 45 with type 1 diabetes.

V gene TRBV21-1 combines with J gene TRBJ2-7; TRBD1 was called by the table and not checked on the DNA. TRBV21-1 is annotated as a pseudogene. The CDR3 loop spans 11 amino acids. CDR3 residues: CASRKGYEQYF. As DNA, the CDR3 is TGTGCCAGCAGAAAGGGGTACGAGCAGTACTTC.

In this sample, this clone turned up a few times. This sequence joins TRBV12-5 and TRBJ2-3, with D tentatively TRBD2 (6 bases). The CDR3 sequence is 17 residues long. The germline CDR1 and CDR2 sequences are LGHNT and FRNRAP. V gave up 1 base and J gave up 3 bases, with 17 bases separating them. CDR3 bases: TGTGCTAGTGGTTTGGCGACTACGGGAGTGGGGACAGATACGCAGTATTTT. It specifies CASGLATTGVGTDTQYF.

This clone was found a few times. CDR3 loop: CSVDLKQGRKEAFF. The CDR3 nucleotides are TGCAGCGTCGACCTCAAACAGGGAAGAAAAGAAGCTTTCTTT. The chain uses TRBV29-1 and TRBJ1-1; TRBD1 is a possible D gene (6 bases). The CDR3 loop spans 14 amino acids. Looked up from germline, CDR1 is SQVTM and CDR2 is ANQGSEA. V lost 6 bases to trimming and J lost 8 bases, with 22 bases between them.

The chain recombines TRBV29-1 with TRBJ2-3; maybe TRBD1 (6 bases). Germline CDR1 and CDR2: SQVTM and ANQGSEA. V was pared by 6 bases and J by 6 bases, with 10 bases between. This CDR3 region has 11 residues. CDR3 in amino acids: CSVGTGDTQYF. The CDR3 bases are TGCAGCGTGGGAACAGGGGATACGCAGTATTTT.

This clone was seen a handful of times. This sample includes further DNA sequences coding for the same CDR3. The chain couples TRBV18 to TRBJ2-7; no reliable D call. The CDR3 covers 13 residues. V lost 0 bases and J lost 0, with 3 bases in between. CDR1 is KGHSH and CDR2 is LQKENI in the germline V gene. CDR3 region: CASSPPSSYEQYF. The CDR3 DNA is TGTGCCAGCTCACCACCCAGCTCCTACGAGCAGTACTTC. Based on the CDR3 plus reference TRBV18 and TRBJ2-7, the full variable domain is NAGVMQNPRHLVRRRGQEARLRCSPMKGHSHVYWYRQLPEEGLKFMVYLQKENIIDESGMPKERFSAEFPKEGPSILRIQQVVRGDSAAYFCASSPPSSYEQYFGPGTRLTVT.

This chain joins TRBV23-1 and TRBJ2-7, with D possibly TRBD2 on 5 matching bases. TRBV23-1 is given ORF status, its function remaining uncertain. The CDR3 contains 13 residues. V lost 2 bases and J lost 2, with 7 bases in between. CDR3 sequence reads: CASSQKAAYEQYF. The CDR3 DNA reads TGCGCCAGCAGTCAAAAAGCGGCCTACGAGCAGTACTTC.

The chain uses TRBV7-9 and TRBJ2-2; 7 positions agree with TRBD1. The germline CDR1 and CDR2 sequences are SEHNR and FQNEAQ (reference sequence). V lost 5 bases, J lost 0 bases, and 3 bases stayed unmatched. The CDR3 loop spans 15 amino acids. CDR3 DNA sequence: TGTGCCAGCAGCCGGGACAGCGCGAACACCGGGGAGCTGTTTTTT. It yields the protein CASSRDSANTGELFF.

CDR3 protein: CAWTRQVQETQYF. The CDR3 DNA reads TGTGCCTGGACTCGGCAGGTCCAAGAGACCCAGTACTTC. The chain joins TRBV30 to TRBJ2-5; no clear D. This CDR3 comprises 13 residues. Trimming removed 4 bases at V and 1 base at J, with 10 bases between. Looked up from germline, CDR1 is GTSNPN and CDR2 is SVGIG (reference sequence).

About this clone: The same CDR3 can be traced to other DNA sequences in this sample. The V and J genes are TRBV29-1 and TRBJ1-1, with D unresolved. V lost 6 bases to trimming and J lost 0 bases, with 11 bases between them. This CDR3 is 13 amino acids long. Per germline, CDR1 SQVTM and CDR2 ANQGSEA. Here the CDR3 reads CSVAGVLNTEAFF. CDR3 coding DNA: TGCAGCGTCGCTGGGGTCCTGAACACTGAAGCTTTCTTT.

The CDR3 nucleotides are TGTGCCAGCAGCTTAGCCTTTGGGACAGGGGAAGAGACCCAGTACTTC. This translates into CASSLAFGTGEETQYF. The gene calls are TRBV7-2 and TRBJ2-5; 10 bases fit TRBD1. This CDR3 has 16 residues. V gave up 0 bases and J gave up 3 bases; unmatched junction bases: 4. Germline CDR1 is SGHTA and CDR2 is FQGNSA. The variable domain in full, with the rest retrieved from reference TRBV7-2 and TRBJ2-5, is GAGVSQSPSNKVTEKGKDVELRCDPISGHTALYWYRQSLGQGLEFLIYFQGNSAPDKSGLPSDRFSAERTGGSVSTLTIQRTQQEDSAVYLCASSLAFGTGEETQYFGPGTRLLVL.

The V gene is TRBV29-1, the J gene TRBJ2-3, with D perhaps matching TRBD2 (6 bases). Trimming removed 6 bases at V and 0 bases at J, with 13 bases between. Germline values: CDR1 SQVTM, CDR2 ANQGSEA. The CDR3 is made up of 14 amino acids. CDR3 residues: CSVRSGTSTDTQYF. CDR3 sequence (DNA): TGCAGCGTACGTAGCGGAACTAGCACAGATACGCAGTATTTT.

The chain combines TRBV29-1 with TRBJ1-5, with a possible D match to TRBD1 (6 bases). The CDR3 has 13 residues. Trimming cost V 7 bases and J 0 bases, with 10 bases left between them. CDR1 SQVTM and CDR2 ANQGSEA come from the germline V gene. The CDR3 loop is CSAGQYSNQPQHF. The CDR3, as DNA: TGCAGCGCCGGACAGTATAGCAATCAGCCCCAGCATTTT.

The V and J genes are TRBV30 and TRBJ2-3; 11 positions agree with TRBD2. Germline values: CDR1 GTSNPN, CDR2 SVGIG (reference sequence). This CDR3 region has 15 residues. V was pared by 3 bases and J by 5 bases, with 7 bases of the junction left unmatched. The CDR3 spells CAWSIAGGPKDTQYF. CDR3 nucleotides: TGTGCCTGGAGCATAGCGGGAGGGCCAAAAGATACGCAGTATTTT.

The V gene is TRBV27, the J gene TRBJ1-2; D may be TRBD1 (5 bases). V was pared by 6 bases and J by 2 bases, with 7 bases between. The germline CDR1 and CDR2 sequences are MNHEY and SMNVEV (reference sequence). The CDR3 is 12 amino acids. CDR3 protein: CASRKGNYGYTF. DNA of the CDR3: TGTGCCAGCAGGAAGGGGAACTATGGCTACACCTTC.

The chain links TRBV29-1 to TRBJ2-7, with 11 nucleotides matching TRBD1. V lost 3 bases and J lost 7; bases outside the gene matches: 14. CDR3 length: 16 residues. The germline CDR1 and CDR2 sequences are SQVTM and ANQGSEA. CDR3 protein: CSVDGTGGRGIREQYF. CDR3 DNA: TGCAGCGTTGACGGGACAGGGGGTAGGGGAATTCGAGAGCAGTACTTC.

This chain uses TRBV9 with TRBJ2-5; D tentatively reads TRBD1 or TRBD2 (5 bases each). V lost 3 bases and J 2 bases, leaving 11 bases between the germline ends. CDR3 length: 14 residues. Germline V gene data show CDR1 as SGDLS and CDR2 as YYNGEE. The CDR3: CASSATGTQETQYF. CDR3 nucleotides: TGTGCCAGCAGCGCTACCGGGACGCAAGAGACCCAGTACTTC.

This clone was picked up a small number of times. V is TRBV28 and J is TRBJ2-7; tentatively, D is TRBD1 (6 bases). Germline loops: CDR1 MDHEN, CDR2 SYDVKM. Trimming took off 2 bases at V and 0 bases at J, with 8 bases between the two ends. The CDR3 has 14 residues. The CDR3 nucleotides are TGTGCCAGCAGTTTAACAGGGAGCTCCTACGAGCAGTACTTC. It translates to CASSLTGSSYEQYF.

Only a few counts were recorded for this clone. The genes are TRBV30 and TRBJ2-7, with D possibly TRBD1 on 6 matching bases. V gave up 5 bases and J gave up 0 bases, with 11 bases separating them. In germline, CDR1 is GTSNPN, CDR2 SVGIG (reference sequence). CDR3 length: 13 amino acids. The CDR3 DNA reads TGTGCCTGGGGGGGCCGTGCCTCCTACGAGCAGTACTTC. Translated: CAWGGRASYEQYF.

V usage is TRBV18 and J usage is TRBJ2-1; maybe TRBD2 (6 bases). The CDR3 is 16 residues long. V was trimmed by 3 bases and J by 7 bases, leaving 19 bases between them. Germline CDR1 is KGHSH and CDR2 is LQKENI. CDR3 region: CASSPLSGAVKNEQFF. The CDR3 DNA is TGTGCCAGCTCACCTCTTAGCGGCGCGGTAAAAAATGAGCAGTTCTTC.

The V gene is TRBV7-9, the J gene TRBJ2-1; D gene ambiguous. CDR3 length: 12 residues. Looked up from germline, CDR1 is SEHNR and CDR2 is FQNEAQ (reference sequence). V was trimmed by 3 bases and J by 7 bases, leaving 7 bases between them. The CDR3 DNA is TGTGCCAGCAGCTTTCGGGTTAATGAGCAGTTCTTC. Its protein product is CASSFRVNEQFF.

This clone showed up just a few times. This rearrangement joins TRBV28 to TRBJ2-7; D remains unclear. The V gene's germline CDR1 is MDHEN and CDR2 SYDVKM. The V end was cut by 7 bases, the J end by 0 bases, with 4 bases between. This CDR3 has 11 residues. CDR3 amino acids: CASMSSYEQYF. In DNA form, the CDR3 reads TGTGCCAGCATGAGCTCCTACGAGCAGTACTTC.

In this sample, this clone turned up a few times. V and J are TRBV18 and TRBJ2-5, with D unclear. Looked up from germline, CDR1 is KGHSH and CDR2 is LQKENI. The CDR3 contains 14 residues. V shed 1 base and J shed 1 base, with 7 bases lying between them. CDR3 sequence reads: CASSPLAAQETQYF. In DNA, the CDR3 is TGTGCCAGCTCACCACTGGCAGCCCAAGAGACCCAGTACTTC. Full variable domain (remainder filled in from reference TRBV18 and TRBJ2-5): NAGVMQNPRHLVRRRGQEARLRCSPMKGHSHVYWYRQLPEEGLKFMVYLQKENIIDESGMPKERFSAEFPKEGPSILRIQQVVRGDSAAYFCASSPLAAQETQYFGPGTRLLVL.

This clone was observed a handful of times. The chain joins TRBV19 to TRBJ2-3; 12 bases are a match to TRBD1. Germline V lookup: CDR1 LNHDA, CDR2 SQIVND (reference sequence). The CDR3 contains 15 residues. V trimming: 7 bases; J trimming: 4 bases; junction bases outside the gene matches: 6. This chain's CDR3 is CASKVGTGGSDTQYF. CDR3 in DNA: TGTGCCAGTAAAGTTGGGACAGGGGGCTCAGATACGCAGTATTTT. The whole variable domain, remainder taken from reference TRBV19 and TRBJ2-3, is DGGITQSPKYLFRKEGQNVTLSCEQNLNHDAMYWYRQDPGQGLRLIYYSQIVNDFQKGDIAEGYSVSREKKESFPLTVTSAQKNPTAFYLCASKVGTGGSDTQYFGPGTRLTVL.

The gene calls are TRBV4-2 and TRBJ1-4; D might be TRBD1 (5 bases). V was clipped by 0 bases and J by 0 bases, with 14 bases between them. Per germline, CDR1 LGHNA and CDR2 YNFKEQ. This CDR3 contains 18 residues. Written as DNA, the CDR3 is TGTGCCAGCAGCCAAGATCTGACAGCGATAGCAACTAATGAAAAACTGTTTTTT. Amino acids: CASSQDLTAIATNEKLFF.

This clone was seen a handful of times. The chain employs TRBV28 and TRBJ2-7; D may be TRBD2 (6 bases). CDR3 length: 15 residues. V gave up 4 bases and J gave up 1 base, with 14 bases separating them. In germline, CDR1 is MDHEN, CDR2 SYDVKM. Here the CDR3 reads CASSYSSAGSYEQYF. The CDR3 DNA sequence: TGTGCCAGCAGTTATAGTTCGGCGGGATCCTACGAGCAGTACTTC.

This clone has only a few counts. The chain carries TRBV7-9 and TRBJ2-1, with 10 bases lining up with TRBD2. Germline assignment: CDR1 SEHNR and CDR2 FQNEAQ (reference sequence). The CDR3 is made up of 15 amino acids. V lost 5 bases, J lost 6 bases, and 7 bases stayed unmatched. CDR3 DNA sequence: TGTGCCAGCAGCCGTCTAGCGGGAGACCTCAATGAGCAGTTCTTC. It codes for CASSRLAGDLNEQFF.

On this clone: The sample carries other DNA sequences with the same CDR3. V gene TRBV7-2 combines with J gene TRBJ2-5; D perhaps matches TRBD2 (6 bases). The CDR3 is 13 residues long. V dropped 0 bases and J dropped 4 bases, with 6 bases sitting between them. Germline lookup yields CDR1 SGHTA and CDR2 FQGNSA. CDR3 sequence reads: CASSLAGGETQYF. CDR3 sequence (DNA): TGTGCCAGCAGCTTAGCGGGAGGAGAGACCCAGTACTTC.

V and J are TRBV2 and TRBJ2-3; 7 positions match TRBD1. This CDR3 region has 15 residues. Germline V gives CDR1 SNHLY, CDR2 FYNNEI. The junction had 6 bases not matched to a gene; V was cut back by 6 bases and J by 0 bases. The CDR3 sequence: CASSNDRASTDTQYF. CDR3 in DNA: TGTGCCAGCAGCAACGACAGGGCCAGCACAGATACGCAGTATTTT.

This clone has a handful of counts. The chain employs TRBV2 and TRBJ1-1; D is possibly TRBD1 (6 bases). The CDR3 has 14 residues. The germline gives CDR1 SNHLY, CDR2 FYNNEI. V lost 3 bases and J lost 4, with 12 bases in between. The CDR3 loop reads CASSDTGWGTEAFF. The CDR3 DNA is TGTGCCAGCAGTGATACAGGGTGGGGCACTGAAGCTTTCTTT.

V usage is TRBV14 and J usage is TRBJ1-3; D may be TRBD1 (5 bases). The CDR3 loop spans 15 amino acids. Trimming removed 2 bases at V and 5 bases at J, with 13 bases between. CDR1 SGHDN and CDR2 FVKESK come from the germline V gene. CDR3 amino acids: CASSQPRDGRNTIYF. CDR3 nucleotide sequence: TGTGCCAGCAGCCAACCCCGGGACGGAAGAAACACCATATATTTT.